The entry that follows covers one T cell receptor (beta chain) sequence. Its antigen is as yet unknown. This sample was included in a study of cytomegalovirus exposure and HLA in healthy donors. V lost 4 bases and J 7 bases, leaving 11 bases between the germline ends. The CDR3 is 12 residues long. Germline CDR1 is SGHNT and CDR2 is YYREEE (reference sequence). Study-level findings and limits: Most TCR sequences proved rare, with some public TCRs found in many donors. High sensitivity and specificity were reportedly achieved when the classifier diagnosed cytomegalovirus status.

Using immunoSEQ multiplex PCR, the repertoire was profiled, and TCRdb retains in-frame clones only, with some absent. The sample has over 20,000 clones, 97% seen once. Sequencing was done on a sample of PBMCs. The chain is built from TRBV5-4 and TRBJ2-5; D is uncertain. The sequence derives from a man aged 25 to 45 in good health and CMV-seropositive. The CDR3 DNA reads TGTGCCAGCAGCCTCCCAAAAGCGACCCAGTACTTC. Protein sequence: CASSLPKATQYF.